This T cell receptor (beta chain) emerged from a study of cytomegalovirus exposure and HLA in healthy donors. In the study overall: Out of 150 million to 200 million T cells, an earlier analysis found roughly 110 million unique TCR beta sequences in total.

Primers: 60 Vbeta forward and 13 Jbeta reverse. Clones were sequenced by immunoSEQ multiplex PCR, and TCRdb holds only the in-frame ones, with some missing. The table includes about 190,000 clones, roughly 84% detected once. CDR3 length: 15 amino acids. Trimming removed 3 bases from V and 0 bases from J, with 10 bases in between. Germline-derived CDR1 and CDR2 are KGHSH and LQKENI. Sequencing input: PBMCs. The TCR sequence derives from a woman aged 50 to 60 in good health and CMV-seropositive. The V and J genes are TRBV18 and TRBJ2-3; D is undetermined. Here the CDR3 reads CASSPTLDSTDTQYF. The CDR3 DNA follows: TGTGCCAGCTCACCTACCCTAGATAGCACAGATACGCAGTATTTT. The complete variable domain, with remaining parts taken from reference TRBV18 and TRBJ2-3, reads NAGVMQNPRHLVRRRGQEARLRCSPMKGHSHVYWYRQLPEEGLKFMVYLQKENIIDESGMPKERFSAEFPKEGPSILRIQQVVRGDSAAYFCASSPTLDSTDTQYFGPGTRLTVL.